A selection of T cell receptor beta chains follows, all from one sample in a study of brain T cells in children with intractable seizures. Assay: immunoSEQ multiplex PCR; the TCRdb copy retains only in-frame clones and omits some. This table has just over 5,000 clones, under 95% appearing once. The input for sequencing was resected brain tissue, taken at surgery. The origin of the receptors is a boy younger than two with focal cortical dysplasia and intractable seizures. Each CDR3 is given with its conserved first and last residue. A D gene is named only where the DNA matches it firmly. The size field is filled for only some rows; it gives once, few, many or a size class.

V	size	D	J	CDR3	DNA
TRBV18	-	-	TRBJ1-1	CASSNPSERAFF	TGTGCCAGCTCAAACCCGTCCGAAAGAGCTTTCTTT
TRBV5-1	-	TRBD2	TRBJ2-3	CASSMGLAGGSTDTQYF	TGCGCCAGCAGCATGGGACTAGCGGGGGGTAGCACAGATACGCAGTATTTT
TRBV7-2	-	TRBD2	TRBJ2-1	CASSALPSGEQFF	TGTGCCAGCAGCGCCCTGCCTAGCGGTGAGCAGTTCTTC
TRBV27	-	-	TRBJ1-6	CASGGRNNSPLHF	TGTGCCAGCGGCGGGCGGAATAATTCACCCCTCCACTTT
TRBV9	once	TRBD1	TRBJ2-1	CASSPAGQGYNEQFF	TGTGCCAGCAGCCCCGCGGGACAGGGTTACAATGAGCAGTTCTTC
TRBV7-3	-	-	TRBJ2-2	CASSLKGGTGELFF	TGTGCCAGCAGCTTAAAAGGAGGGACCGGGGAGCTGTTTTTT
TRBV7-9	-	-	TRBJ1-3	CASSSGRPPGNTIYF	TGTGCCAGCAGCTCGGGACGACCTCCTGGAAACACCATATATTTT
TRBV20-1	once	-	TRBJ1-2	CSARDGYGYTF	TGCAGTGCTAGAGATGGGTATGGCTACACCTTC
TRBV27	few	TRBD2	TRBJ2-7	CASSFSGTSGFGEQYF	TGTGCCAGCAGTTTCTCCGGGACTAGCGGTTTCGGGGAGCAGTACTTC
TRBV5-8	-	-	TRBJ1-2	CASSFSIGRSNYGYTF	TGTGCCAGCAGCTTCTCAATCGGGCGATCTAACTATGGCTACACCTTC
TRBV19	-	TRBD2	TRBJ2-7	CASSVLAGGGYEQYF	TGTGCCAGTAGTGTACTAGCGGGAGGCGGGTACGAGCAGTACTTC
TRBV12-5	-	-	TRBJ1-1	CASGSDTFMNTEAFF	TGTGCTAGTGGCTCGGACACCTTCATGAACACTGAAGCTTTCTTT
TRBV6-5	-	TRBD1	TRBJ1-2	CASSYSGQFYGYTF	TGTGCCAGCAGTTACTCGGGACAGTTCTATGGCTACACCTTC